These 19 T cell receptor beta chains originate from one sample sequenced in a study of CD8 T cells in ankylosing spondylitis (dated by TCRdb to the late 2010s). The receptor library was made with 5' RACE. The instrument was an Illumina HiSeq 2500. The raw public data were reprocessed by TCRdb itself: fastp quality trimming at Q25, MiXCR clonotype calling, in-frame beta chains only. Merged by CDR3 protein, the rows form single entries marked with the most common genes and DNA. This sample lists about 120,000 distinct CDR3 sequences; roughly 13% were detected once. The top ten clones comprise around 3% of the sample. The sequenced sample was blood, either unsorted or a sorted T cell fraction (not recorded which). The source of these receptors is a female donor with ankylosing spondylitis or in good health (not recorded which).

The table lists this clonotype with many counts. This rearrangement joins TRBV5-6 to TRBJ2-1; 7 positions agree with TRBD2. Germline V gene data show CDR1 as SGHDT and CDR2 as YYEEEE. This CDR3 region has 16 residues. With V trimmed by 3 bases and J by 7 bases, 13 bases remained unmatched. The CDR3 region has the DNA TGTGCCAGCAGCTCCCCCTCAACGGGGGGTACGAATGAGCAGTTCTTC. Translating it yields CASSSPSTGGTNEQFF.

This clonotype was seen at least ten times. J is TRBJ1-1 and V is TRBV20-1; D unclear. CDR1 is DFQATT and CDR2 is SNEGSKA in the germline V gene (reference sequence). V lost 3 bases, J lost 4 bases, and 6 bases lay in between. The CDR3 covers 11 residues. The CDR3 nucleotides read TGCAGTGCTAGGTCGGTCACTGAAGCTTTCTTT. It codes for CSARSVTEAFF.

This clonotype has more than one count but fewer than ten. The V and J genes are TRBV20-1 and TRBJ1-2; 8 positions agree with TRBD1. With 6 bases clipped from V and 6 bases from J, the junction kept 9 bases outside the gene matches. The CDR3 has 13 residues. The V gene's germline CDR1 is DFQATT and CDR2 SNEGSKA (reference sequence). CDR3 coding DNA: TGCAGTGCCCTCGTTTGGGACAGGAATGGCTACACCTTC. It translates to CSALVWDRNGYTF.

This clonotype was counted only a few times. The chain has TRBV7-2 and TRBJ2-1; D is undetermined. The germline gives CDR1 SGHTA, CDR2 FQGNSA. Trimming removed 3 bases from V and 4 bases from J, with 10 bases in between. The CDR3 runs 14 residues. CDR3 in DNA: TGTGCCAGCAGCTTTTGGGGTCCGTACAATGAGCAGTTCTTC. This translates into CASSFWGPYNEQFF.

This clonotype was counted ten times or more. The chain is built from TRBV29-1 and TRBJ2-1; 9 nucleotides line up with TRBD1. CDR3 length: 13 residues. J was trimmed by 8 bases and V by 1 base; bases with no gene match: 3. Germline CDR1 SQVTM, CDR2 ANQGSEA. CDR3 coding DNA: TGCAGCGTTGAAGGCACAGGGGGCGATGAGCAGTTCTTC. As protein: CSVEGTGGDEQFF.

The V call is TRBV10-3, the J call TRBJ2-1; TRBD2 is a possible D gene (6 bases). This CDR3 comprises 14 residues. Germline CDR1 and CDR2: ENHRY and SYGVKD. Trimming left V 7 bases short and J 0 bases short, with 10 bases between. CDR3: CAIKRTTSYNEQFF. The CDR3 coding sequence is TGTGCCATCAAGAGGACTACCTCCTACAATGAGCAGTTCTTC.

This clonotype was observed a handful of times. J is TRBJ2-1 and V is TRBV28; D ambiguous. Germline V gives CDR1 MDHEN, CDR2 SYDVKM. This CDR3 contains 16 residues. V was clipped by 2 bases and J by 1 base, with 12 bases between them. The CDR3 coding sequence is TGTGCCAGCAGTTTAGGCACGACCCGGTCCTACAATGAGCAGTTCTTC. Its translation: CASSLGTTRSYNEQFF.

The chain has TRBV7-9 and TRBJ2-1; TRBD2 agrees at 7 bases. The germline V gene encodes CDR1 SEHNR and CDR2 FQNEAQ (reference sequence). This CDR3 has 14 amino acids. Losses at the gene ends were 5 bases for V and 8 bases for J; bases not matched to a gene: 9. CDR3 in amino acids: CASSPPTGGDEQFF. The DNA for the CDR3 is TGTGCCAGCAGCCCCCCCACGGGGGGAGATGAGCAGTTCTTC.

The CDR3 nucleotides are TGTGCCAGCAGCTCTCGGGAGGGACTCCGAGAGAATACGCAGTATTTT. This translates into CASSSREGLRENTQYF. The chain recombines TRBV5-5 with TRBJ2-3, with 8 positions matching TRBD2. CDR1 SGHKS and CDR2 YYEKEE come from the germline V gene (reference sequence). Trimming at V came to 3 bases and at J to 7 bases, leaving 13 bases not matched to a gene. This CDR3 has 16 residues.

There are many counts of this clonotype. The gene calls are TRBV24-1 and TRBJ2-3; either TRBD1 or TRBD2 may supply D (5 bases each). Trimming cost V 4 bases and J 0 bases, with 10 bases left between them. Per the germline V gene, CDR1 is KGHDR and CDR2 is SFDVKD. The length of the CDR3 is 15 residues. The CDR3 protein is CATSDGTASTDTQYF. The CDR3 DNA reads TGTGCCACCAGTGACGGGACCGCTAGCACAGATACGCAGTATTTT.

The chain combines TRBV7-2 with TRBJ1-1; weak D call: TRBD1 (5 bases). This CDR3 has 15 residues. Germline CDR1 and CDR2: SGHTA and FQGNSA. V was clipped by 4 bases and J by 1 base, with 13 bases between them. CDR3 protein: CASSSIGVPNTEAFF. The CDR3, as DNA: TGTGCCAGCAGCTCCATAGGGGTCCCGAACACTGAAGCTTTCTTT.

This chain connects TRBV7-2 to TRBJ2-1; 8 positions match TRBD2. The CDR3 covers 15 residues. Germline loops: CDR1 SGHTA, CDR2 FQGNSA. Unmatched junction bases numbered 6, after V lost 4 bases and J lost 4 bases. CDR3 amino acids: CASSSRLARYNEQFF. The CDR3 DNA reads TGTGCCAGCAGCTCCAGACTAGCGCGGTACAATGAGCAGTTCTTC.

This clonotype was seen many times. V is TRBV27 and J is TRBJ2-1; D tentatively fits TRBD1 or TRBD2 (5 bases each). CDR1 and CDR2 from the germline V gene are MNHEY and SMNVEV (reference sequence). V was pared by 3 bases and J by 0 bases, with 9 bases between. CDR3 length equals 15 residues. CDR3 in DNA: TGTGCCAGCAGTTTGGGGGTAAGCTCCTACAATGAGCAGTTCTTC. Its protein is CASSLGVSSYNEQFF.

This clonotype has a handful of counts. The J gene is TRBJ1-5, the V gene TRBV3-1; D may be TRBD1 (5 bases). The ends were cut back, 2 bases at V and 0 bases at J, with 11 bases in the middle. The CDR3 consists of 16 residues. CDR1 and CDR2 from the germline V gene are LGHDT and YNNKEL (reference sequence). Written as DNA, the CDR3 is TGTGCCAGCAGCCAACAGGGACCCTATAGCAATCAGCCCCAGCATTTT. Protein: CASSQQGPYSNQPQHF.

The genes are TRBV6-1 and TRBJ2-5; 8 bases fit TRBD2. Trimming removed 5 bases from V and 7 bases from J; junction bases left unmatched: 9. Looked up from germline, CDR1 is MNHNS and CDR2 is SASEGT. The CDR3 sequence is 14 residues long. This chain's CDR3 is CASSTYSGIVTQYF. The DNA for the CDR3 is TGTGCCAGCAGTACCTATAGCGGGATCGTGACCCAGTACTTC.

V usage is TRBV4-1 and J usage is TRBJ2-7, with 9 bases that match TRBD1. CDR1 and CDR2 from the germline V gene are MGHRA and YSYEKL. This CDR3 region has 16 residues. Germline trimming cut 0 bases from V and 1 base from J; bases unmatched to any gene: 4. The chain's CDR3 is CASSQDTTGGSYEQYF. CDR3 nucleotide sequence: TGCGCCAGCAGCCAAGACACGACAGGGGGGTCCTACGAGCAGTACTTC.

This clonotype was recorded a few times. Mismatch with germline at one junction end may stem from a read error. The chain employs TRBV18 and TRBJ2-7; the D gene is possibly TRBD2 (5 bases). CDR3 length: 16 amino acids. Germline CDR1 and CDR2: KGHSH and LQKENI. The CDR3 is CASAPGVGEGTYEQYF. CDR3 sequence (DNA): TGTGCCAGCGCACCGGGTGTGGGAGAGGGCACCTACGAGCAGTACTTC.

This clonotype was detected once. The chain joins TRBV7-8 to TRBJ2-2; D unclear. CDR3 length: 14 amino acids. V was cut by 7 bases and J by 6 bases, with 15 bases left in between. Germline V CDR1 and CDR2: SGHVS, FQNEAQ. The CDR3 is CASNLLGGAGELFF. The CDR3, as DNA: TGTGCCAGCAACTTGCTGGGTGGAGCCGGGGAGCTGTTTTTT.

This clonotype was observed at least ten times. The CDR3 region is CASSGTQSTDTQYF. The CDR3 DNA is TGCGCCAGCAGCGGAACACAGAGCACAGATACGCAGTATTTT. V usage is TRBV5-1 and J usage is TRBJ2-3, with D unclear. V lost 4 bases and J 0 bases, leaving 9 bases between the germline ends. CDR3 length: 14 amino acids. Germline CDR1 SGHRS, CDR2 YFSETQ.